The 13 T cell receptor beta chains reported below all come from one sample, sequenced in a study of T cell responses to AZD1222 COVID-19 vaccine (dated by TCRdb to the early 2020s). Taken with the paper, the label for time point translates to: baseline before first vaccination. Library method: the immunoSEQ multiplex PCR assay. This immuneACCESS table, as held by TCRdb, lists in-frame sequences with V and J called but not all clones. Of the missing ones, under half trace to an unresolved V gene in checked studies; the others have no known cause. For this sample there are some 88,000 clones; approximately 90% appear just once. The ten largest clones represent 5% to 5.5% of the sample. The sequencing here drew on peripheral blood, taken on day 0 of AZD1222 vaccination. The receptors here all came from an adult in good health.

The J gene is TRBJ1-4, the V gene TRBV7-2; D gene ambiguous. There are 13 residues in the CDR3. The germline CDR1 and CDR2 sequences are SGHTA and FQGNSA. V dropped 2 bases and J dropped 4 bases, with 5 bases sitting between them. CDR3 sequence: CASSLNLNEKLFF. CDR3 in DNA: TGTGCCAGCAGCTTAAACCTTAATGAAAAACTGTTTTTT.

The J gene is TRBJ2-1, the V gene TRBV29-1, with D perhaps matching TRBD2 (5 bases). This CDR3 spans 12 amino acids. CDR1 is SQVTM and CDR2 is ANQGSEA in the germline V gene. Trimming left V 2 bases short and J 8 bases short, with 10 bases between. The CDR3 DNA is TGCAGCGTTGAACCTAGCTGGGATGAGCAGTTCTTC. Translation gives CSVEPSWDEQFF.

The CDR3 loop is CASSSPSGDGLFF. For the CDR3, the DNA is TGTGCCAGCAGCTCCCCGTCGGGTGATGGACTGTTTTTT. The V and J genes are TRBV5-4 and TRBJ1-4; D gene unclear. Germline V gene lookup returns CDR1 SGHNT and CDR2 YYREEE (reference sequence). The CDR3 spans 13 residues. V was cut by 3 bases and J by 13 bases, with 16 bases left in between.

The V call is TRBV28, the J call TRBJ2-7; D uncertain. The V and J ends lost 8 bases and 6 bases respectively, with 11 bases between them. This CDR3 comprises 11 residues. In germline, CDR1 is MDHEN, CDR2 SYDVKM. The CDR3 spells CASHSMSEQYF. CDR3 sequence (DNA): TGTGCCAGCCATTCGATGAGCGAGCAGTACTTC.

The chain recombines TRBV11-2 with TRBJ2-7, with a tentative D call TRBD2 (6 bases). The CDR3 runs 15 residues. The V gene lost 5 bases and the J gene lost 2 bases, with 16 bases spanning the gap. Germline V gene lookup returns CDR1 SGHAT and CDR2 FQNNGV. CDR3: CASSQTRERTYEQYF. DNA of the CDR3: TGTGCCAGCAGCCAAACTCGGGAGAGGACCTACGAGCAGTACTTC.

The chain has TRBV24-1 and TRBJ2-1, with D tentatively TRBD2 (6 bases). Trimming stripped 5 bases from V and 0 bases from J, with 13 bases between. The CDR3 runs to 16 residues. Germline V gene data show CDR1 as KGHDR and CDR2 as SFDVKD. CDR3 amino acids: CATSVNRGSSYNEQFF. CDR3 bases: TGTGCCACCAGTGTAAATCGGGGGAGCTCCTACAATGAGCAGTTCTTC.

This chain uses TRBV5-5 with TRBJ2-2, with 8 positions matching TRBD2. Germline V gives CDR1 SGHKS, CDR2 YYEKEE (reference sequence). The CDR3 covers 17 residues. The ends lost 4 bases at V and 0 bases at J; junction bases unmatched: 8. DNA of the CDR3: TGTGCCAGCAGCCTACTATCACTAGCGGCGAACACCGGGGAGCTGTTTTTT. Amino acid sequence: CASSLLSLAANTGELFF.

This rearrangement joins TRBV6-1 to TRBJ2-3; 9 nucleotides match TRBD1. Per the germline V gene, CDR1 is MNHNS and CDR2 is SASEGT. With 1 base clipped from V and 7 bases from J, the junction kept 12 bases outside the gene matches. The CDR3 is 17 residues long. This CDR3 is CASSEGVDRGSTNTQYF. The CDR3, as DNA: TGTGCCAGCAGTGAAGGTGTGGACAGGGGTAGCACGAATACGCAGTATTTT.

The rearrangement links TRBV9 to TRBJ2-3; perhaps D is TRBD1 or TRBD2 (7 bases each). This CDR3 comprises 14 residues. CDR1 and CDR2 (germline): SGDLS, YYNGEE. Trimming cost V 4 bases and J 4 bases, with 13 bases left between them. Written as DNA, the CDR3 is TGTGCCAGCAGCCAGGGGGGGGACGCAGATACGCAGTATTTT. Residues: CASSQGGDADTQYF.

The chain carries TRBV7-2 and TRBJ2-7; D not certain. Germline V gives CDR1 SGHTA, CDR2 FQGNSA. Trimming took 3 bases from V and 0 from J, leaving 6 bases between them. The CDR3 covers 13 residues. The DNA of the CDR3 is TGTGCCAGCAGCTTGGGCGACTCCTACGAGCAGTACTTC. The encoded protein is CASSLGDSYEQYF.

The chain carries TRBV27 and TRBJ2-7; D gene ambiguous. The CDR3 runs to 13 residues. CDR1 is MNHEY and CDR2 is SMNVEV in the germline V gene (reference sequence). The germline V and J ends were trimmed by 6 bases and 0 bases, with 9 bases remaining between them. CDR3 amino acids: CASRGTDSYEQYF. The CDR3 nucleotides are TGTGCCAGCAGAGGTACAGACTCCTACGAGCAGTACTTC.

The V and J genes are TRBV5-1 and TRBJ1-1; D gene ambiguous. V lost 3 bases, J lost 0 bases, and 3 bases lay in between. This CDR3 comprises 12 residues. The germline gives CDR1 SGHRS, CDR2 YFSETQ. This CDR3 reads CASSYMNTEAFF. The DNA of the CDR3 is TGCGCCAGCAGCTACATGAACACTGAAGCTTTCTTT.

This chain uses TRBV13 with TRBJ2-3, with TRBD2 matching over 9 bases. The CDR3 contains 15 residues. The V segment lost 5 bases and the J segment 2 bases; nucleotides outside the gene matches: 5. Germline V CDR1 and CDR2: PRHDT, FYEKMQ (reference sequence). The DNA of the CDR3 is TGTGCCAGCAGCCGACGACTAGCGGACACAGATACGCAGTATTTT. Its translation is CASSRRLADTDTQYF.